The sequence of this TCR beta chain was determined in a study of early T cells in non-severe SARS-CoV-2 infection. Looked up from germline, CDR1 is SGHTA and CDR2 is FQGNSA. The CDR3 consists of 12 residues. V lost 5 bases, J lost 7 bases, and 11 bases lay in between. Individual cDNA molecules were tagged with unique molecular identifiers. From the 5' RACE reads, TCRdb called clonotypes with MiXCR, one entry per CDR3 protein. The table has 55,000 to 65,000 distinct CDR3 sequences, over 13% seen once. Source: whole blood, taken at baseline. This receptor was identified in an adult who was a healthcare worker with PCR-confirmed SARS-CoV-2 infection or an uninfected control (not recorded which). V gene TRBV7-2 combines with J gene TRBJ1-2; D not certain. This CDR3 is CASSPVGFGYTF. The DNA of the CDR3 is TGTGCCAGCAGCCCAGTAGGGTTTGGCTACACCTTC.